This T cell receptor beta chain was documented in a study of blood T cell repertoires in COVID-19. Study background: The study drew acute and convalescent COVID-19 samples from the United States, Italy and Spain.

Some clones are missing from TCRdb's copy, which holds only in-frame ones; the method was immunoSEQ multiplex PCR. The sample yields around 270,000 clones, 65% to 85% seen once. Seattle-derived patients entered the study during active infection and were followed longitudinally. CDR3 length: 13 amino acids. Germline CDR1 and CDR2: MDHEN and SYDVKM. Trimming stripped 2 bases from V and 2 bases from J, with 5 bases between. This clone was observed a few times. This clonotype originated in a person aged 70 to 85 with COVID-19, enrolled during active disease. The rearrangement uses TRBV28 and TRBJ2-3; no reliable D call. What was sequenced was peripheral blood. The CDR3 loop reads CASSLPHTDTQYF. In DNA, the CDR3 is TGTGCCAGCAGTTTACCCCACACAGATACGCAGTATTTT.